This TCR beta chain stems from a study of blood T cell repertoires in COVID-19. Study overall: The analysed material was cDNA or gDNA that came from T cells, B-cell-depleted T cells, or PBMCs.

Germline V lookup: CDR1 LNHDA, CDR2 SQIVND (reference sequence). The V gene lost 9 bases and the J gene lost 0 bases, with 5 bases spanning the gap. This CDR3 contains 12 residues. This clone has a single count. Only in-frame clones appear in the TCRdb table, and some are missing; sequencing was by immunoSEQ multiplex PCR. The sample lists roughly 180,000 clones, roughly 83% occurring once. Sequencing was performed on PBMCs or T cells enriched from blood (not recorded which). This TCR was sampled from a woman between 50 and 59 years old who had recovered from COVID-19. The rearrangement uses TRBV19 and TRBJ1-4; D gene uncertain. CDR3 nucleotide sequence: TGTGCCAGCCATGCAACTAATGAAAAACTGTTTTTT. Residues: CASHATNEKLFF. Looking up the rest from reference TRBV19 and TRBJ1-4 gives the full variable domain: DGGITQSPKYLFRKEGQNVTLSCEQNLNHDAMYWYRQDPGQGLRLIYYSQIVNDFQKGDIAEGYSVSREKKESFPLTVTSAQKNPTAFYLCASHATNEKLFFGSGTQLSVL.